This T cell receptor beta chain stems from a study of CD8 T cells in ankylosing spondylitis. Study-level findings and limits: As for the disease-linked clones, they showed a CD8+ phenotype and occurred at relatively low frequencies in peripheral blood. Made up of eight highly homologous variants, a TCR beta motif appeared characteristic of ankylosing spondylitis blood.

Libraries for TCR beta were made by quantitative 5'-RACE with molecular barcodes. A single record per CDR3 protein comes from TCRdb applying MiXCR to the 5' RACE reads. Found here are 300,000 to 400,000 distinct CDR3 sequences, roughly 12% of them singletons; the top ten hold 9.1%. In its sample, this clonotype was seen a few times. Its antigen is undetermined. Between the trimmed V and J ends, which lost 8 bases and 3 bases, there was a span of 10 bases. CDR3 length equals 12 residues. CDR1 and CDR2 (germline): MNHNY, SVGAGI (reference sequence). The chain combines TRBV6-6 with TRBJ1-2; TRBD1 might be the D (6 bases). The sample comprised blood, either unsorted or a sorted T cell fraction (not recorded which). The TCR sequence derives from a female donor with ankylosing spondylitis or in good health (not recorded which). In DNA, the CDR3 is TGTGCCAGCGGGGGCAGGGACTATGGCTACACCTTC. This encodes CASGGRDYGYTF.